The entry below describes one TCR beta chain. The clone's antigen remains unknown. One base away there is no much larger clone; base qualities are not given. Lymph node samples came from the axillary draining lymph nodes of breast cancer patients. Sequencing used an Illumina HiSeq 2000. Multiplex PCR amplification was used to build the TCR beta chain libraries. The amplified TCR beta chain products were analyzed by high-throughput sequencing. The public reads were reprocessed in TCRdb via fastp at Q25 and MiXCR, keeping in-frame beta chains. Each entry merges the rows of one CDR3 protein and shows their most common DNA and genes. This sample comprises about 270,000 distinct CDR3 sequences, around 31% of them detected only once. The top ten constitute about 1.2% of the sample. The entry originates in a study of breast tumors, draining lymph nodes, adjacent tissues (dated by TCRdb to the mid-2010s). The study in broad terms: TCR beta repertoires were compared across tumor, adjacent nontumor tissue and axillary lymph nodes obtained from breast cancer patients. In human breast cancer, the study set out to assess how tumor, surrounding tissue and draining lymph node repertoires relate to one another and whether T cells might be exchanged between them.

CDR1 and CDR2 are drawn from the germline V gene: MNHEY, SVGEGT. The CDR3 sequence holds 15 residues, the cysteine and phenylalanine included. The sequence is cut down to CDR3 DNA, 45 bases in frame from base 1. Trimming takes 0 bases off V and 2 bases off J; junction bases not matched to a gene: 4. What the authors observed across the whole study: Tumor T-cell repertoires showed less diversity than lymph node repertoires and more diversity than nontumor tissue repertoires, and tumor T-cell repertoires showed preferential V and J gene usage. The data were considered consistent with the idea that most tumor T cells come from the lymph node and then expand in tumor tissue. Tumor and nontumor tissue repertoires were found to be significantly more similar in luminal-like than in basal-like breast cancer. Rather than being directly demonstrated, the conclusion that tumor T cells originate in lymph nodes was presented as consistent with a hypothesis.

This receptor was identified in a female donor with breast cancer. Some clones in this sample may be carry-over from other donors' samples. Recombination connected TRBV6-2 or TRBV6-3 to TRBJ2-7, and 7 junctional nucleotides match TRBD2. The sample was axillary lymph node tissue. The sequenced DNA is TGTGCCAGCAGTTACTCGCGGGAGTGGGCCTACGAGCAGTACTTC. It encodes CASSYSREWAYEQYF.